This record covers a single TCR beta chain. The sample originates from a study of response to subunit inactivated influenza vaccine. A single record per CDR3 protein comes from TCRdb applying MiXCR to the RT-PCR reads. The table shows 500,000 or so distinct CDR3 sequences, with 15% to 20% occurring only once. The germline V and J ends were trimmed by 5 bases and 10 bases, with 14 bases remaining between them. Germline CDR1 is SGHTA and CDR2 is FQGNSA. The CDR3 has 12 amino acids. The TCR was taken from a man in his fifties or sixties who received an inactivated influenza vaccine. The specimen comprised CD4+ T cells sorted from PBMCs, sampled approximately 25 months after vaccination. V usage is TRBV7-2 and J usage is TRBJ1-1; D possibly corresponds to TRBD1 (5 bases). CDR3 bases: TGTGCCAGCAGCGCCAGGGAACTGCGAGCTTTCTTT. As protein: CASSARELRAFF. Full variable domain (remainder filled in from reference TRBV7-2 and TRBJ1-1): GAGVSQSPSNKVTEKGKDVELRCDPISGHTALYWYRQSLGQGLEFLIYFQGNSAPDKSGLPSDRFSAERTGGSVSTLTIQRTQQEDSAVYLCASSARELRAFFGQGTRLTVV.